This TCR beta chain appears in the sequencing data of a study of blood T cell repertoires in COVID-19. Study summary: COVID-19 samples from acute and convalescent phases originated in the United States, Italy and Spain. Nucleic acid was either cDNA or gDNA, and it came from T cells, B-cell-depleted T cells, or PBMCs.

Sequenced by immunoSEQ multiplex PCR; TCRdb stores in-frame clones only, minus some. Seen here are hundreds of thousands of clones, roughly 79% observed once, and the top ten hold around 7.2%. The germline gives CDR1 LGHNA, CDR2 YNFKEQ. V lost 1 base, J lost 13 bases, and 14 bases lay in between. This CDR3 spans 14 amino acids. Seattle patients were enrolled while actively infected and followed longitudinally. The rearrangement joins TRBV4-2 to TRBJ1-6, with a tentative D call TRBD1 (5 bases). Sequences were obtained from peripheral blood. This sequence originates from a woman aged 80 or over with COVID-19, enrolled during active disease. Written as DNA, the CDR3 is TGTGCCAGCAGCCAAGGAGGTACAGGTGCTCCCCTCCACTTT. Its translation is CASSQGGTGAPLHF.